These 14 T cell receptor beta chains were sequenced from one sample in a study of neurological immune-mediated disorders. TCRdb analysed the 5' RACE reads with MiXCR anew, one entry per CDR3 protein. The data contain 100,000 to 150,000 distinct CDR3 sequences, around 3% of them singletons. Sequenced material: PBMCs. Source of these receptors: a woman in her twenties or thirties with multiple sclerosis.

This clonotype was detected many times. This sequence joins TRBV3-1 and TRBJ2-3; D remains ambiguous. The CDR3 is 13 residues long. The germline V gene has CDR1 LGHDT and CDR2 YNNKEL (reference sequence). Trimming removed 0 bases from V and 8 bases from J, with 9 bases in between. CDR3 loop: CASSQDRPGTQYF. DNA of the CDR3: TGTGCCAGCAGCCAAGATCGGCCCGGTACGCAGTATTTT.

This clonotype was seen ten or more times. V is TRBV5-1 and J is TRBJ2-2, with D perhaps TRBD1 (6 bases). This CDR3 contains 15 residues. Trimming left V 1 base short and J 5 bases short, with 12 bases between. Germline values: CDR1 SGHRS, CDR2 YFSETQ. DNA for the CDR3: TGCGCCAGCAGCTTGCAGGGGCATAATACCGGGGAGCTGTTTTTT. This sequence encodes CASSLQGHNTGELFF.

The chain uses TRBV27 and TRBJ2-7; possible D gene TRBD1, 5 bases. This CDR3 has 13 amino acids. Trimming took 5 bases from V and 5 from J, leaving 13 bases between them. CDR1 is MNHEY and CDR2 is SMNVEV in the germline V gene (reference sequence). The DNA for the CDR3 is TGTGCCAGCAGTCAGGACACGGGCGACGAGCAGTACTTC. Its protein is CASSQDTGDEQYF.

This clonotype showed up many times. The chain employs TRBV20-1 and TRBJ2-1; TRBD2 aligns across 10 bases. The CDR3 is 13 residues long. Germline lookup yields CDR1 DFQATT and CDR2 SNEGSKA (reference sequence). J gave up 9 bases and V 6 bases, and 8 bases lay outside the gene matches. CDR3 amino acids: CSAQRTSGFEQFF. DNA of the CDR3: TGCAGTGCCCAAAGGACTAGCGGTTTTGAGCAGTTCTTC.

Ten or more counts support this clonotype. J is TRBJ2-3 and V is TRBV5-1, with D tentatively TRBD2 (6 bases). The CDR3 spans 16 residues. V lost 4 bases and J lost 2, with 17 bases in between. Germline V gene data show CDR1 as SGHRS and CDR2 as YFSETQ. CDR3 DNA sequence: TGCGCCAGCAGCCCGGGACTCCACGAACTCACAGATACGCAGTATTTT. This gives the protein CASSPGLHELTDTQYF.

The table lists this clonotype with many counts. This chain links TRBV7-2 with TRBJ2-5; 10 bases are a match to TRBD2. CDR3 size: 17 residues. V dropped 3 bases and J dropped 3; count of bases not matched to a gene: 10. Germline V lookup: CDR1 SGHTA, CDR2 FQGNSA. The CDR3 is CASSFPLSGGREETQYF. CDR3 coding DNA: TGTGCCAGCAGCTTTCCGCTTAGCGGGGGGCGGGAAGAGACCCAGTACTTC.

This clonotype was recorded many times. This chain uses TRBV10-3 with TRBJ1-2; no clear D. Germline V gene lookup returns CDR1 ENHRY and CDR2 SYGVKD. The CDR3 has 14 residues. The V end was cut by 7 bases, the J end by 0 bases, with 12 bases between. CDR3 in DNA: TGTGCCATCACCCCCGCCGGCGCTAACTATGGCTACACCTTC. Translation gives CAITPAGANYGYTF.

This clonotype was seen many times. The chain joins TRBV20-1 to TRBJ2-7; D not resolved. The V gene lost 4 bases and the J gene lost 0 bases, with 16 bases spanning the gap. Germline V lookup: CDR1 DFQATT, CDR2 SNEGSKA (reference sequence). The CDR3 is made up of 15 amino acids. CDR3 sequence reads: CSAILPARSSYEQYF. CDR3 in DNA: TGCAGTGCTATTTTGCCAGCGCGATCCTCCTACGAGCAGTACTTC.

This clonotype was detected ten times or more. This chain joins TRBV2 and TRBJ2-3; TRBD2 is a possible D gene (6 bases). The length of the CDR3 is 14 residues. Germline values: CDR1 SNHLY, CDR2 FYNNEI. V lost 5 bases and J 5 bases, leaving 14 bases between the germline ends. CDR3 region: CASSRGTVGDTQYF. DNA of the CDR3: TGTGCCAGCAGTCGCGGGACTGTAGGAGATACGCAGTATTTT.

This clonotype came up many times. This rearrangement joins TRBV5-5 to TRBJ2-7; 12 bases match TRBD2. Germline assignment: CDR1 SGHKS and CDR2 YYEKEE (reference sequence). Trimming at V came to 4 bases and at J to 2 bases, leaving 10 bases not matched to a gene. The CDR3 covers 17 residues. The DNA for the CDR3 is TGTGCCAGCAGCAAGAGGACTAGCGGGATGACAACCTACGAGCAGTACTTC. Encoded protein: CASSKRTSGMTTYEQYF.

This clonotype was picked up many times. The CDR3 DNA follows: TGCGCCAGCAGAAGAGGACAGGGGGCGGTGGACGAGCAGTACTTC. As protein: CASRRGQGAVDEQYF. V usage is TRBV4-1 and J usage is TRBJ2-7; 11 nucleotides align to TRBD1. Germline V gene sequence: CDR1 MGHRA, CDR2 YSYEKL. V lost 6 bases and J lost 5; bases outside the gene matches: 9. CDR3 size: 15 residues.

At least ten counts were recorded for this clonotype. This rearrangement joins TRBV20-1 to TRBJ1-1, with a possible D match to TRBD1 (6 bases). The CDR3 consists of 14 residues. V was cut by 4 bases and J by 0 bases, with 12 bases left in between. Germline-derived CDR1 and CDR2 are DFQATT and SNEGSKA (reference sequence). In DNA, the CDR3 is TGCAGTGCTAACCCCGGACAGATGAACACTGAAGCTTTCTTT. Its translation: CSANPGQMNTEAFF.

This clonotype was recorded many times. The V call is TRBV7-2, the J call TRBJ1-2; perhaps TRBD1 as D (6 bases). The V gene's germline CDR1 is SGHTA and CDR2 FQGNSA. The ends were cut back, 3 bases at V and 5 bases at J, with 10 bases in the middle. This CDR3 spans 13 amino acids. CDR3 sequence: CASSLTRGYGYTF. CDR3 coding DNA: TGTGCCAGCAGCTTGACCAGGGGATATGGCTACACCTTC.

In this sample, this clonotype turned up many times. The CDR3, as DNA: TGTGCCAGCAGCTTGGCTGGAAGTGCAGATACGCAGTATTTT. It translates to CASSLAGSADTQYF. The chain recombines TRBV5-4 with TRBJ2-3; D remains unclear. Between the trimmed V and J ends, which lost 0 bases and 4 bases, there was a span of 9 bases. CDR1 SGHNT and CDR2 YYREEE come from the germline V gene (reference sequence). CDR3 size: 14 residues.